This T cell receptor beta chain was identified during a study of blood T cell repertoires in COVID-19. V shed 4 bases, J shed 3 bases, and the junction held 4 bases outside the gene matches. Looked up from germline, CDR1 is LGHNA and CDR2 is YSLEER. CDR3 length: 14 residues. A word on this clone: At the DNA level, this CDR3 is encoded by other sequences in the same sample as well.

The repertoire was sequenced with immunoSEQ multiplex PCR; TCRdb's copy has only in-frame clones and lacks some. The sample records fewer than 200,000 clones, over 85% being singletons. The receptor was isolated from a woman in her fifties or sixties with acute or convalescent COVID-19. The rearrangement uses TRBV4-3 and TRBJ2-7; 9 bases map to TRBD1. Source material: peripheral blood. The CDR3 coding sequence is TGCGCCAGCAGCCCCGGGACAGGGAGCTACGAGCAGTACTTC. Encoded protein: CASSPGTGSYEQYF.